Below, 3 T cell receptor beta chains from the same sample are listed, as sequenced in a study of molecular identifiers for immune sequencing clone quantification. Each CDR3 protein gets one entry after TCRdb re-called the PCR reads with MiXCR. The sample contains over 9,000 distinct CDR3 sequences, 13% to 15% of which appear only once. The sequencing input was naive CD8+ T cells from blood, with Jurkat cell RNA spiked in. Subset indicated: FACS-sorted CD8+CD4-CCR7+CD45RA+ naive T cells. These receptors originate from a human donor in good health. Some libraries in this study had Jurkat cell RNA spiked in.

By share of the sample, this clonotype is medium-sized. J is TRBJ2-3 and V is TRBV28; D call uncertain. Germline values: CDR1 MDHEN, CDR2 SYDVKM. V lost 5 bases and J 4 bases, leaving 10 bases between the germline ends. The CDR3 covers 13 residues. DNA of the CDR3: TGTGCCAGCAGTGAACAGAGAGCAGATACGCAGTATTTT. Its translation: CASSEQRADTQYF.

By share of the sample, this clonotype is medium-sized. The V gene is TRBV6-2 or TRBV6-3, the J gene TRBJ2-1, with D perhaps being TRBD1 or TRBD2 (6 bases each). V was pared by 2 bases and J by 8 bases, with 10 bases between. Per germline, CDR1 MNHEY and CDR2 SVGEGT. This CDR3 is 13 amino acids long. CDR3 sequence (DNA): TGTGCCAGCAGTTACAACAGGGAGGATGAGCAGTTCTTC. This codes for CASSYNREDEQFF.

Within the sample, this clonotype is medium-sized (0.01 to 0.1%). The V and J genes are TRBV20-1 and TRBJ2-1; D might be TRBD1 (6 bases). The CDR3 runs 12 residues. Germline V gene sequence: CDR1 DFQATT, CDR2 SNEGSKA (reference sequence). The V end was cut by 5 bases, the J end by 9 bases, with 14 bases between. CDR3 bases: TGCAGTGCTGTCGGGTCCAGGGGTGAGCAGTTCTTC. Translation gives CSAVGSRGEQFF.